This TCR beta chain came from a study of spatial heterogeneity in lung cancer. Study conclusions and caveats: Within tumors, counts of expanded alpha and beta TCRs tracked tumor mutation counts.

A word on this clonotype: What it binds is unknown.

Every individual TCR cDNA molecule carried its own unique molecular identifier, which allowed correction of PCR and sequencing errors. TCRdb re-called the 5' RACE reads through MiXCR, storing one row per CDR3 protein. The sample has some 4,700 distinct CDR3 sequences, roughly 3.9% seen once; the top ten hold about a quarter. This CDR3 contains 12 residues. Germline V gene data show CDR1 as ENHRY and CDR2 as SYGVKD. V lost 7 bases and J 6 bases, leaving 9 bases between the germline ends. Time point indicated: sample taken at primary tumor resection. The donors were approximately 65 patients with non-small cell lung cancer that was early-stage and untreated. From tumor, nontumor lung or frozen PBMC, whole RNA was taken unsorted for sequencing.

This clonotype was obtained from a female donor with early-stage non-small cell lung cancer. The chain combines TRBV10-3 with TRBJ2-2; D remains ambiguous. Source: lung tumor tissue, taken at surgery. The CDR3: CAITRESGELFF. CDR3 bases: TGTGCCATCACGCGTGAGTCCGGGGAGCTGTTTTTT.